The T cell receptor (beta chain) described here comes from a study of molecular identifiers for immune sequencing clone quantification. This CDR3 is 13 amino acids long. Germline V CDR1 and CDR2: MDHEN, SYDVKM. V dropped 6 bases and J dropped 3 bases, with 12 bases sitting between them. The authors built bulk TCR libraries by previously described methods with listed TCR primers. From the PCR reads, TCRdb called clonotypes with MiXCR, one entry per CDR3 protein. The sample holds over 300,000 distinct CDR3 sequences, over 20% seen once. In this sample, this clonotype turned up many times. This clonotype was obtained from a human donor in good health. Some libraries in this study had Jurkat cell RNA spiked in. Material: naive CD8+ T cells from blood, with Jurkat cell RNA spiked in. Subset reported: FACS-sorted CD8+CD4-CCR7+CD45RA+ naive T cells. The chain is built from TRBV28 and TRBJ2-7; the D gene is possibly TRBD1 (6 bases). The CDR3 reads CASSYYRDYEQYF. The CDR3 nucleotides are TGTGCCAGCAGCTACTACAGGGACTACGAGCAGTACTTC.